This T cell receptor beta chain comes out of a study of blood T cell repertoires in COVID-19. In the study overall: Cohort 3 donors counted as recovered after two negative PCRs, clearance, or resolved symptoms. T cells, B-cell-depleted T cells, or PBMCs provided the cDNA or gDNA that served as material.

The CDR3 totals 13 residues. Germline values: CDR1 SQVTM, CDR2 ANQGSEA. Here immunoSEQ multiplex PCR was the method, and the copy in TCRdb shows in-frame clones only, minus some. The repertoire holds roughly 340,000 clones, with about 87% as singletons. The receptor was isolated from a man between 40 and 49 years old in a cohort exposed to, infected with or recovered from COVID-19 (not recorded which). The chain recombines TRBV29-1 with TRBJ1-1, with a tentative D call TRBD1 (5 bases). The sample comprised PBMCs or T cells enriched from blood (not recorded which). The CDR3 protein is CTIGGDGNTEAFF. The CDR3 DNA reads TGCACCATCGGAGGGGACGGGAACACTGAAGCTTTCTTT. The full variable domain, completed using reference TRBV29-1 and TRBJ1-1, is SAVISQKPSRDICQRGTSLTIQCQVDSQVTMMFWYRQQPGQSLTLIATANQGSEATYESGFVIDKFPISRPNLTFSTLTVSNMSPEDSSIYLCTIGGDGNTEAFFGQGTRLTVV.